This TCR beta chain was sequenced in a study of blood T cells in healthy people across ages. Then a second PCR, running about 7 to 11 cycles, was carried out with a sample-barcoded 5' primer and a J-beta primer mix. TCRdb analysed the 5' RACE reads with MiXCR anew, one entry per CDR3 protein. The sample contains roughly 800,000 distinct CDR3 sequences, nearly 60% of which appear only once. The CDR3 loop spans 16 amino acids. Per the germline V gene, CDR1 is MNHEY and CDR2 is SMNVEV (reference sequence). V shed 5 bases and J shed 0 bases, with 14 bases lying between them. The source is a man aged 30 to 45 in good health. V and J are TRBV27 and TRBJ2-1, with D hard to call. The sample comprised blood. The CDR3 loop reads CASSPLSSSSYNEQFF. As DNA, the CDR3 is TGTGCCAGCAGTCCACTTTCCTCGAGCTCCTACAATGAGCAGTTCTTC.